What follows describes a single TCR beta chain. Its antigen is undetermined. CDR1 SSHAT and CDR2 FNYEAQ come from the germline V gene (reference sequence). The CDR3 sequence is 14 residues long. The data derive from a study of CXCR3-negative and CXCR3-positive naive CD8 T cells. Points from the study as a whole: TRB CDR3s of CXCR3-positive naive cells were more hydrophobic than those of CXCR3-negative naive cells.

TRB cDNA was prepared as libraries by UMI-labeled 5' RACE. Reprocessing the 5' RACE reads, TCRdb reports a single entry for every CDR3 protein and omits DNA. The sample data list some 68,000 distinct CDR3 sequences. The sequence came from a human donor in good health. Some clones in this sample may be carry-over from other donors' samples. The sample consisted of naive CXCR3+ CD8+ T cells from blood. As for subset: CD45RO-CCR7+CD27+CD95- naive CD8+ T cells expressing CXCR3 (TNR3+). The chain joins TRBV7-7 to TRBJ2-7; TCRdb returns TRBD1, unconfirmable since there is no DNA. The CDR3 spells CASSSGTGVNEQYF.